These 20 T cell receptor beta chains came from one sample sequenced in a study of T-cell memory formation after mild COVID-19. TCRdb fed the 5' RACE reads into MiXCR, producing one record per CDR3 protein. Here the sample spans 300,000 to 400,000 distinct CDR3 sequences, approximately 29% being singletons. The sequenced sample consisted of PBMCs or a T cell subset sorted from them (not recorded which). All receptors derive from an adult woman who had mild COVID-19 (a few samples of this study predate the infection). Cell type and time point are not known.

The chain uses TRBV5-1 and TRBJ1-1; the D gene is possibly TRBD1 (5 bases). This CDR3 has 18 amino acids. Germline lookup yields CDR1 SGHRS and CDR2 YFSETQ. Trimming pared 4 bases from V and 5 bases from J, leaving 27 bases between. The CDR3 sequence is CASSPRGVAEGVETEAFF. CDR3 in DNA: TGCGCCAGCAGCCCGCGGGGGGTGGCAGAAGGAGTGGAGACTGAAGCTTTCTTT.

J is TRBJ2-1 and V is TRBV7-9; D is tentatively TRBD1 or TRBD2 (6 bases each). The germline gives CDR1 SEHNR, CDR2 FQNEAQ (reference sequence). The CDR3 covers 15 residues. V was clipped by 5 bases and J by 4 bases, with 15 bases between them. The CDR3 coding sequence is TGTGCCAGCAGCCCCGGGGGACACTGGTACAATGAGCAGTTCTTC. It encodes CASSPGGHWYNEQFF.

There are a few counts of this clonotype. J is TRBJ2-3 and V is TRBV4-1, with TRBD2 identical over 8 bases. The germline V gene has CDR1 MGHRA and CDR2 YSYEKL. There are 16 residues in the CDR3. Trimming took 3 bases from V and 5 from J; bases not matched to a gene: 10. The CDR3 spells CASSHIVSGEVDTQYF. Here the CDR3 DNA reads TGCGCCAGCAGCCATATTGTTAGCGGGGAGGTAGATACGCAGTATTTT.

The chain uses TRBV6-5 and TRBJ2-2; TRBD1 aligns across 8 bases. With V trimmed by 5 bases and J by 1 base, 9 bases remained unmatched. Germline CDR1 MNHEY, CDR2 SVGAGI. CDR3 length: 17 residues. The CDR3: CASSPNPGTGNTGELFF. The CDR3 nucleotides are TGTGCCAGCAGTCCAAACCCCGGGACAGGGAACACCGGGGAGCTGTTTTTT.

This clonotype was found a few times. CDR3 sequence reads: CSVRDGVDTQYF. In nucleotides, the CDR3 is TGCAGCGTCCGTGATGGCGTGGATACGCAGTATTTT. The chain recombines TRBV29-1 with TRBJ2-3; D ambiguous. V lost 6 bases, J lost 6 bases, and 13 bases lay in between. The CDR3 is made up of 12 amino acids. Germline V gene lookup returns CDR1 SQVTM and CDR2 ANQGSEA.

This sequence joins TRBV2 and TRBJ2-5, with TRBD1 matching over 7 bases. The junction had 9 bases not matched to a gene; V was cut back by 7 bases and J by 1 base. The V gene's germline CDR1 is SNHLY and CDR2 FYNNEI. CDR3 length equals 15 residues. CDR3 sequence (DNA): TGTGCCAGCAAACTACTCCGGGACAGCCAAGAGACCCAGTACTTC. Translation gives CASKLLRDSQETQYF.

Ten or more counts support this clonotype. V usage is TRBV7-2 and J usage is TRBJ2-1; the match to TRBD2 covers 14 bases. The CDR3 is made up of 19 amino acids. The ends lost 4 bases at V and 4 bases at J; junction bases unmatched: 12. The germline gives CDR1 SGHTA, CDR2 FQGNSA. The CDR3 reads CASSSRATSGRALYNEQFF. As DNA, the CDR3 is TGTGCCAGCAGCTCCCGGGCGACTAGCGGGAGGGCCTTGTACAATGAGCAGTTCTTC.

This clonotype was detected only a few times. The genes are TRBV3-1 and TRBJ2-5; D gene uncertain. CDR1 LGHDT and CDR2 YNNKEL come from the germline V gene (reference sequence). Trimming cost V 5 bases and J 7 bases, with 11 bases left between them. The CDR3 covers 12 residues. In DNA form, the CDR3 reads TGTGCCAGCAGCGCTCCCAGTTGGACCCAGTACTTC. Translation: CASSAPSWTQYF.

V is TRBV21-1 and J is TRBJ2-4; the table calls TRBD1, which could not be checked here. TRBV21-1 is shown as a pseudogene. The CDR3 consists of 16 residues. CDR3 DNA sequence: TGTGCCAGCACATGGACGGGGAAGAGGTCCAAAAACATTCAGTACTTC. It encodes CASTWTGKRSKNIQYF.

This clonotype was found a few times. The chain combines TRBV15 with TRBJ2-7, with D possibly TRBD2 on 5 matching bases. The germline V and J ends were trimmed by 5 bases and 1 base, with 15 bases remaining between them. This CDR3 region has 15 residues. In germline, CDR1 is LNHNV, CDR2 YYDKDF (reference sequence). In nucleotides, the CDR3 is TGTGCCACCAGCGGATCACTGAGGGAGTCCTACGAGCAGTACTTC. Translation: CATSGSLRESYEQYF.

V usage is TRBV7-9 and J usage is TRBJ1-4; tentatively, D is TRBD1 (6 bases). This CDR3 comprises 15 residues. Trimming cost V 4 bases and J 4 bases, with 13 bases left between them. Germline lookup yields CDR1 SEHNR and CDR2 FQNEAQ (reference sequence). CDR3 amino acids: CASSSWRGDNEKLFF. The CDR3 DNA reads TGTGCCAGCAGCTCGTGGAGGGGGGATAATGAAAAACTGTTTTTT.

The rearrangement joins TRBV4-3 to TRBJ1-1, with D unresolved. V lost 4 bases and J lost 7, with 16 bases in between. This CDR3 is built from 14 residues. Looked up from germline, CDR1 is LGHNA and CDR2 is YSLEER. The CDR3 loop is CASSPRPGWGEAFF. In nucleotides, the CDR3 is TGCGCCAGCAGCCCCCGACCGGGGTGGGGTGAAGCTTTCTTT.

This chain links TRBV7-2 with TRBJ1-1; D remains ambiguous. Per the germline V gene, CDR1 is SGHTA and CDR2 is FQGNSA. The CDR3 sequence is 16 residues long. Trimming pared 5 bases from V and 5 bases from J, leaving 21 bases between. CDR3: CASSPMSVILGTEAFF. As DNA, the CDR3 is TGTGCCAGCAGCCCAATGTCGGTCATCTTGGGGACTGAAGCTTTCTTT.

The rearrangement links TRBV5-1 to TRBJ1-1; D unresolved. Germline lookup yields CDR1 SGHRS and CDR2 YFSETQ. The CDR3 sequence is 15 residues long. Trimming left V 0 bases short and J 2 bases short, with 11 bases between. The CDR3 region has the DNA TGCGCCAGCAGCTTGGAAGTCGGGCGAAACACTGAAGCTTTCTTT. Its protein is CASSLEVGRNTEAFF.

In this sample, this clonotype turned up many times. This chain connects TRBV12-3 or TRBV12-4 to TRBJ2-5; D might be TRBD1 (6 bases). V gave up 3 bases and J gave up 7 bases, with 15 bases separating them. CDR3 length: 14 amino acids. DNA of the CDR3: TGTGCCAGCAGTTTCGACAGGAGAGGGGGGACCCAGTACTTC. This codes for CASSFDRRGGTQYF.

This clonotype was seen only a few times. The chain uses TRBV9 and TRBJ2-3; 9 bases are a match to TRBD1. The germline gives CDR1 SGDLS, CDR2 YYNGEE. This CDR3 contains 15 residues. The trim removed 2 bases at V and 2 bases at J, leaving 3 bases unmatched. Here the CDR3 reads CASSVTGGDTDTQYF. For the CDR3, the DNA is TGTGCCAGCAGCGTGACAGGGGGGGACACAGATACGCAGTATTTT.

This clonotype has only a few counts. The chain combines TRBV12-5 with TRBJ2-1, with 7 bases matching TRBD2. Germline-derived CDR1 and CDR2 are LGHNT and FRNRAP. The CDR3 is 15 residues long. The V segment lost 7 bases and the J segment 3 bases; nucleotides outside the gene matches: 9. As DNA, the CDR3 is TGTGCTAGTGCCCCTCGGGACTATATCTACAATGAGCAGTTCTTC. Translation: CASAPRDYIYNEQFF.

The chain is built from TRBV4-2 and TRBJ2-7; the match to TRBD2 covers 8 bases. The better agreement between TRBJ2-1 and the DNA end casts doubt on the J call. The CDR3 is made up of 16 amino acids. Germline assignment: CDR1 LGHNA and CDR2 YNFKEQ. CDR3 DNA: TGTGCCAGCAGCCAAGACGGCGGGAGGAATTCGGGTGAGCAGTTCTTC. Its translation is CASSQDGGRNSGEQFF.

The chain combines TRBV7-9 with TRBJ1-1; 9 bases agree with TRBD1. The CDR3 is 12 amino acids. CDR1 and CDR2 from the germline V gene are SEHNR and FQNEAQ (reference sequence). The V and J ends lost 5 bases and 10 bases, in that order; junction bases with no gene match: 5. Here the CDR3 reads CASSPQGARAFF. For the CDR3, the DNA is TGTGCCAGCAGCCCACAGGGGGCCCGAGCTTTCTTT.

V and J are TRBV7-8 and TRBJ2-7; 9 nucleotides agree with TRBD2. The V gene's germline CDR1 is SGHVS and CDR2 FQNEAQ. The ends lost 4 bases at V and 4 bases at J; junction bases unmatched: 11. This CDR3 is built from 16 residues. The CDR3 DNA reads as TGTGCCAGCAGCTCCTCGGGGCTAGCGGGACTTTACGAGCAGTACTTC. It specifies CASSSSGLAGLYEQYF.